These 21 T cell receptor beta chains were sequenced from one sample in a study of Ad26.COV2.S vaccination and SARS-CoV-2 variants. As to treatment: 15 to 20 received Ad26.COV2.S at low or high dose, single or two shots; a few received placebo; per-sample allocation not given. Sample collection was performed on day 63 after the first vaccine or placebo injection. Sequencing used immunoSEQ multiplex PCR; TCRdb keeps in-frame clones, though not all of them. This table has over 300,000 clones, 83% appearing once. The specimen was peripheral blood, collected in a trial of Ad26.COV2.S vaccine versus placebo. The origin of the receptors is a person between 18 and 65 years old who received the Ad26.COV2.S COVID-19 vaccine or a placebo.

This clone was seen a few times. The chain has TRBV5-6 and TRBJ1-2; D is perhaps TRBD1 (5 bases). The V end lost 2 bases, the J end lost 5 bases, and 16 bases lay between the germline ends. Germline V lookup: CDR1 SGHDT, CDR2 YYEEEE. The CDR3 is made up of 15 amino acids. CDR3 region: CASSFSGTSVYGYTF. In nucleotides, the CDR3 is TGTGCCAGCAGCTTCTCCGGGACGTCGGTTTATGGCTACACCTTC.

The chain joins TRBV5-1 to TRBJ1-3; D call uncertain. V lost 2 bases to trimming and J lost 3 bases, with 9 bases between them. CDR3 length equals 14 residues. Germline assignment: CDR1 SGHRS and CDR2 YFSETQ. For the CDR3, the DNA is TGCGCCAGCAGCTTCGGACCTAGTGGAAACACCATATATTTT. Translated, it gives CASSFGPSGNTIYF. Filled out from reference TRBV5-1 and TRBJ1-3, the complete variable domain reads KAGVTQTPRYLIKTRGQQVTLSCSPISGHRSVSWYQQTPGQGLQFLFEYFSETQRNKGNFPGRFSGRQFSNSRSEMNVSTLELGDSALYLCASSFGPSGNTIYFGEGSWLTVV.

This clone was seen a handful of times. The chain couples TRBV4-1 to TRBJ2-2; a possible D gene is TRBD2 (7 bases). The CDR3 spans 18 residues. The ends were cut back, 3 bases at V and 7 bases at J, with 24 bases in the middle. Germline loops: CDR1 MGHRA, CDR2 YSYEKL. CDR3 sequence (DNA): TGCGCCAGCAGCCATCTACTATTACAGGGTCAGCGGGACGGGGAGCTGTTTTTT. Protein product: CASSHLLLQGQRDGELFF.

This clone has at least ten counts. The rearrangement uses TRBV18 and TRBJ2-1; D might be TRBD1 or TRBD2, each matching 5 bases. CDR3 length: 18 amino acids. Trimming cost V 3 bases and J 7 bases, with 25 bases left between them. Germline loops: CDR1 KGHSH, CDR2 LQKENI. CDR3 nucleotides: TGTGCCAGCTCACCCCTAAGGGAAGGGGACGGTTTATTGAATGAGCAGTTCTTC. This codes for CASSPLREGDGLLNEQFF.

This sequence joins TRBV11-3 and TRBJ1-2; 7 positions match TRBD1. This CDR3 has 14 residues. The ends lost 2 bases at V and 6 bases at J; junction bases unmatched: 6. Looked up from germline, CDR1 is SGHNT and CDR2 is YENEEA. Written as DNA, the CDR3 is TGTGCCAGCAGCTTACGGTCCCAGGGGGATGGCTACACCTTC. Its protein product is CASSLRSQGDGYTF.

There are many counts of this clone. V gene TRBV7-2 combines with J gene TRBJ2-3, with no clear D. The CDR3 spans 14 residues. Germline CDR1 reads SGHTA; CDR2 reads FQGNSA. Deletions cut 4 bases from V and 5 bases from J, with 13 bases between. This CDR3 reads CASSSGPVRDTQYF. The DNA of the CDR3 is TGTGCCAGCAGCTCAGGACCCGTGAGAGATACGCAGTATTTT.

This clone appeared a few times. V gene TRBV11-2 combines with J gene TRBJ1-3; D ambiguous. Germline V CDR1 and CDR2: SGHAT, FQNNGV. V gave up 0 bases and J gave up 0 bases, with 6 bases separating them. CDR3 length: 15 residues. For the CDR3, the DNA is TGTGCCAGCAGCTTAGACCGGATCTCTGGAAACACCATATATTTT. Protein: CASSLDRISGNTIYF.

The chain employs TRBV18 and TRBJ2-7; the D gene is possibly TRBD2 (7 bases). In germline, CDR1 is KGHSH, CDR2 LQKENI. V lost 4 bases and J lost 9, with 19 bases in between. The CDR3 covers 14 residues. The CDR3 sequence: CASSQGGQDGGQYF. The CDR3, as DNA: TGTGCCAGCTCACAGGGGGGGCAGGACGGCGGGCAGTACTTC.

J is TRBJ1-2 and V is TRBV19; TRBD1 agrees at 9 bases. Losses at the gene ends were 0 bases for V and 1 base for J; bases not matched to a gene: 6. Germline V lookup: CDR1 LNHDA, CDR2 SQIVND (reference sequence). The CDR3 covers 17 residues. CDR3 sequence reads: CASSIDLGTGINYGYTF. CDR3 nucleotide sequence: TGTGCCAGTAGTATAGATCTAGGGACAGGGATTAACTATGGCTACACCTTC.

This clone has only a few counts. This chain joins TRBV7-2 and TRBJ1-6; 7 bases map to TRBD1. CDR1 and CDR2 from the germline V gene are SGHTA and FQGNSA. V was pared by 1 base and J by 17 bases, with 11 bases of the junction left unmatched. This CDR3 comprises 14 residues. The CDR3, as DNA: TGTGCCAGCAGCTTAGGGGAGACCGGGACAGCTTTCCACTTT. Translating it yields CASSLGETGTAFHF.

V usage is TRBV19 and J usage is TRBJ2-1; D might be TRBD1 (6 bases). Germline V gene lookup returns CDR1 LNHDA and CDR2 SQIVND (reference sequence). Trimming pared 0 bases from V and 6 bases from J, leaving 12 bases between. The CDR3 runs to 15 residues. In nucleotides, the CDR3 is TGTGCCAGTAGTATAGATTACCCCAGGGGCAATGAGCAGTTCTTC. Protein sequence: CASSIDYPRGNEQFF.

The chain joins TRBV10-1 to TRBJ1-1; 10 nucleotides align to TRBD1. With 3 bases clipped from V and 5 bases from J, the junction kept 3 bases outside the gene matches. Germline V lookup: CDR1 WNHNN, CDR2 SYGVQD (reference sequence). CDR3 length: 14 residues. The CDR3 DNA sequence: TGCGCCAGCAGTGATTGGGACAGGGGAACTGAAGCTTTCTTT. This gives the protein CASSDWDRGTEAFF.

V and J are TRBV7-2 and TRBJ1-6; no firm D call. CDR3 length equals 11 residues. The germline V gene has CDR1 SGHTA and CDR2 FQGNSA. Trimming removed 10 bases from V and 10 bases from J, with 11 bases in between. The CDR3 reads CATYSPSPLHF. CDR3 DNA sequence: TGTGCCACCTACAGCCCCTCACCCCTCCACTTT.

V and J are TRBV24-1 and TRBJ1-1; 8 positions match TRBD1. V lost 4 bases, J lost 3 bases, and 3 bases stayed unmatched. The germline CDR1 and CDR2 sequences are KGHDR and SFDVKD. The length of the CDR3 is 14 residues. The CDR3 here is CATSDSRGHTEAFF. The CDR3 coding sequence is TGTGCCACCAGTGACTCCAGGGGGCACACTGAAGCTTTCTTT.

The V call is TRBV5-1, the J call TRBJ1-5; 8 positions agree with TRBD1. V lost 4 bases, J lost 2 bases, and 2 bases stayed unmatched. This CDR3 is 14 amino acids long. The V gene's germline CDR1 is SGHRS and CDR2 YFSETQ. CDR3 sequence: CASSPTGGNQPQHF. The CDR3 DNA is TGCGCCAGCAGCCCGACAGGGGGCAATCAGCCCCAGCATTTT.

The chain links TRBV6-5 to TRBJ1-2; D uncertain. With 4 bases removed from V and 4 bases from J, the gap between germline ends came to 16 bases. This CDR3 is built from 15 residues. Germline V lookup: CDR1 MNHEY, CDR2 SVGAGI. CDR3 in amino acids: CASSSRTTLSYGYTF. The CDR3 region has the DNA TGTGCCAGCAGTTCACGGACGACGCTATCCTATGGCTACACCTTC.

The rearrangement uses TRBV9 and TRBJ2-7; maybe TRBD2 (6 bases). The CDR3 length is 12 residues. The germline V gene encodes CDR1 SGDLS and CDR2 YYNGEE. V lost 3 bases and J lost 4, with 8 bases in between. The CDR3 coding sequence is TGTGCCAGCAGCGGACTAGGGTACGAGCAGTACTTC. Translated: CASSGLGYEQYF. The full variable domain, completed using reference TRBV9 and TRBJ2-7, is DSGVTQTPKHLITATGQRVTLRCSPRSGDLSVYWYQQSLDQGLQFLIQYYNGEERAKGNILERFSAQQFPDLHSELNLSSLELGDSALYFCASSGLGYEQYFGPGTRLTVT.

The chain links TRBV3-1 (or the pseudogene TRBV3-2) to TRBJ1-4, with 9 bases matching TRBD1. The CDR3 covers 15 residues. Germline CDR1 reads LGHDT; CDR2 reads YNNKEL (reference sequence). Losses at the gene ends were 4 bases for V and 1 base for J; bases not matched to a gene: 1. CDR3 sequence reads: CASSRQGGTNEKLFF. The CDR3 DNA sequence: TGTGCCAGCAGCCGACAGGGGGGAACTAATGAAAAACTGTTTTTT.

CDR3 in DNA: TGTGCCAGCAGTGAGTGGTTAGGGCAGCCGCCCTACGAGCAGTACTTC. Protein product: CASSEWLGQPPYEQYF. This chain connects TRBV6-1 to TRBJ2-7; no definite D call. The CDR3 length is 16 residues. V lost 3 bases to trimming and J lost 2 bases, with 17 bases between them. Germline V gene sequence: CDR1 MNHNS, CDR2 SASEGT.

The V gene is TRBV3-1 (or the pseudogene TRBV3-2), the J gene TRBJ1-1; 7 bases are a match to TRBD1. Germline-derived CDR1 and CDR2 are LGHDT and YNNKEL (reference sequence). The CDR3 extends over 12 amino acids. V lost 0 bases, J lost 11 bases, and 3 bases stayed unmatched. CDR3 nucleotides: TGTGCCAGCAGCCAAGAGGAGGGGGCTGCTTTCTTT. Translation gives CASSQEEGAAFF.

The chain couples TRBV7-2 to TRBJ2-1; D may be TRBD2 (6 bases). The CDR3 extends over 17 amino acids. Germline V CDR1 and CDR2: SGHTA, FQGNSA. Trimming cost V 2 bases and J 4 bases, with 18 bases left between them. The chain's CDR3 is CASSLLSLANGYNEQFF. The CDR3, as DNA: TGTGCCAGCAGCTTACTCTCTCTAGCGAATGGTTACAATGAGCAGTTCTTC. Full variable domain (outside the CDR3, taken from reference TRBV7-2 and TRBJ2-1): GAGVSQSPSNKVTEKGKDVELRCDPISGHTALYWYRQSLGQGLEFLIYFQGNSAPDKSGLPSDRFSAERTGGSVSTLTIQRTQQEDSAVYLCASSLLSLANGYNEQFFGPGTRLTVL.